The clone carrying this TCR beta chain was detected a few times. Its matching antigen is unknown. The method was immunoSEQ multiplex PCR; TCRdb's version includes in-frame clones alone and lacks a portion of them. This repertoire shows 85,000 to 95,000 clones, around 83% found once; its top ten account for around 25%. This sample is drawn from a study of radiotherapy plus CTLA-4 blockade in lung cancer. Study context: With over 25% of patients having disease control, objective responses were seen in approximately 18%.

Findings of the study overall: In blood, TCR clones derived from the tumor expanded after radiotherapy plus ipilimumab.

The CDR3 is 15 amino acids. J lost 4 bases, V lost 4 bases, and 6 bases had no gene match. Germline-derived CDR1 and CDR2 are SGDLS and YYNGEE. The TCR comes from a human donor with non-small cell lung cancer that progressed on radiotherapy plus ipilimumab. This sequence joins TRBV9 and TRBJ2-2, with TRBD2 matching 8 bases. The source was peripheral blood, collected from a patient treated with radiotherapy plus ipilimumab. For the CDR3, the DNA is TGTGCCAGCAGCAGAGCGGGAGACCCCACCGGGGAGCTGTTTTTT. Its translation is CASSRAGDPTGELFF. Combining the CDR3 with reference TRBV9 and TRBJ2-2 gives the whole variable domain DSGVTQTPKHLITATGQRVTLRCSPRSGDLSVYWYQQSLDQGLQFLIQYYNGEERAKGNILERFSAQQFPDLHSELNLSSLELGDSALYFCASSRAGDPTGELFFGEGSRLTVL.